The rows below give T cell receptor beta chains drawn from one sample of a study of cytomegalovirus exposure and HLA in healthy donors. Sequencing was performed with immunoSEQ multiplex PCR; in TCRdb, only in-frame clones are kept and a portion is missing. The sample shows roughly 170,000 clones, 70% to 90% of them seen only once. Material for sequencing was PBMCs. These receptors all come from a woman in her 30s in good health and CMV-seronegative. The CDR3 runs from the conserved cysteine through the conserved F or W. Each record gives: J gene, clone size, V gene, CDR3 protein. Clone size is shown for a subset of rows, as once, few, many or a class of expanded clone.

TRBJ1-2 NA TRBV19 CASRQGENYGYTF
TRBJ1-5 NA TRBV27 CASSPSRGSGNQPQHF
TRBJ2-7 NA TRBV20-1 CSASAGSEQYF
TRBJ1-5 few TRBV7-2 CASSVGQQINQPQHF
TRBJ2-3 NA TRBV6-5 CASSYERVGDTQYF
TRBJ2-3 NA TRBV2 CASRSLGLATPSTDTQYF
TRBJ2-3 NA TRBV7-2 CASSLTGLATDTQYF
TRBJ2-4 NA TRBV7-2 CASSLRGGLAGGPWNIQYF
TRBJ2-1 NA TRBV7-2 CASSLGLGRLAGVNEQFF
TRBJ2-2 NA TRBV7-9 CASSRDSPNTGELFF
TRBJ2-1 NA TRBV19 CASTGYNEQFF
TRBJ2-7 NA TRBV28 CASRDKYEQYF
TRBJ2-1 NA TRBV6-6 CASRDQGYNEQFF
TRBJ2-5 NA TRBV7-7 CASSLGALAGETQYF
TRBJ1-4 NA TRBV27 CASSLSGPGPEKLFF
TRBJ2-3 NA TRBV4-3 CASSQGSSGSTDTQYF
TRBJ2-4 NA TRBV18 CASSPLAGYYESKNIQYF
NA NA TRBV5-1 CASRVTAGTDSYEQYF
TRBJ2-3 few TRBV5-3 CARSLRGRGRTDTQYF
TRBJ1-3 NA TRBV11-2 CASSLGNRGRGNTIYF
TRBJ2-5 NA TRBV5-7 CASSLGRDQETQYF
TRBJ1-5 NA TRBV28 CASRDKYSNQPQHF
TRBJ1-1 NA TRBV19 CASIDRNTEAFF
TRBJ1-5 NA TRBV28 CASRPDRAQPQHF
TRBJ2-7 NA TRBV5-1 CASSLEGGTLSYEQYF
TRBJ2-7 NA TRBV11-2 CASSLEGVGTSGRYGEQYF
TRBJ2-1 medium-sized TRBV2 CASSEGGKNYEQFF
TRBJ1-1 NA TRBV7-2 CASSTQQNTEAFF
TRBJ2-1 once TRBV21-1 CASKGTVDYNEQFF
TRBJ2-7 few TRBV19 CASSVGQGAGEQYF
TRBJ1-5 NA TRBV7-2 CASSLEGRVSNQPQHF
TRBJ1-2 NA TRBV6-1 CASSEGDRGNGYTF
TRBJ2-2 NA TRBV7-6 CASSLGTSENTGELFF
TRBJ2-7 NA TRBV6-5 CASSYSGQGSYEQYF
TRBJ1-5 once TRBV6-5 CASSSGSLGWVQHF
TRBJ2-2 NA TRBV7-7 CASSSSPSPGSGLFF
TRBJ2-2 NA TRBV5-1 CASSLAQGYGELFF
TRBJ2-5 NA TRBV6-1 CASAGLAVQETQYF
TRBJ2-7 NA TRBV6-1 CASSPGQGVSEQYF
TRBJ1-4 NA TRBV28 CASKTGGANEKLFF
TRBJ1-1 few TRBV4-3 CASSQERLLEAFF
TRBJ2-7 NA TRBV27 CASSAPSGSRYEQYF
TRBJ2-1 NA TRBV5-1 CASTPRREGSTNEQFF
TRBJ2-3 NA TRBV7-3 CASSPLPRQGASTDTQYF
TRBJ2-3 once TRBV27 CASRFTGIGGTDTQYF
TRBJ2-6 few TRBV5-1 CASSLDPTGSGANVLTF
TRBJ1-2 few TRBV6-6 CASSYLGQGYGYTF
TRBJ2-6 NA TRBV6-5 CASSLDSTGTNVLTF
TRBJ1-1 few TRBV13 CASSPETGDGTEAFF
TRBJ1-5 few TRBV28 CASSLGGFSNQPQHF
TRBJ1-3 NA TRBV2 CASNINSGNTIYF
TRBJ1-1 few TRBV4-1 CASSQRETWNRLNTEAFF
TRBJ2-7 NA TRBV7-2 CASTQPGGSYEQYF
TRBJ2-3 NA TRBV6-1 CASSGSETDTQYF
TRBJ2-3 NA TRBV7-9 CSSSLISGGLSDTQYF